This is a list of T cell receptor beta chains from one sample in a study of cytomegalovirus exposure and HLA in healthy donors. Repertoires were generated with immunoSEQ multiplex PCR, while TCRdb's copy carries only in-frame clones and drops some. The sample contains fewer than 250,000 clones, approximately 80% of which appear only once. Sequenced sample: PBMCs. The receptor source for this set is a woman in her thirties in good health and CMV-seropositive. Each CDR3 is given with its conserved first and last residue. The D gene is left open where the match is weak. Not every row has a clone size; where given, it reads once, few, many or a size class.

D	V	J	size	DNA	CDR3
-	TRBV28	TRBJ2-7	-	TGTGCCAGCAGTCCCGGAGAGTTGCACTCCTACGAGCAGTACTTC	CASSPGELHSYEQYF
TRBD2	TRBV4-2	TRBJ2-7	once	TGTGCCAGCGGGCGGGGGGCCTCCTACGAGCAGTACTTC	CASGRGASYEQYF
-	TRBV6-5	TRBJ1-1	-	TGTGCCAGCAGTTACGATTTCCGGGGGAACACTGAAGCTTTCTTT	CASSYDFRGNTEAFF
-	TRBV18	TRBJ2-1	-	TGTGCCAGCTCACCTGGGCGGGGGCCGGCTAATGAGCAGTTCTTC	CASSPGRGPANEQFF
TRBD1	TRBV5-4	TRBJ2-7	-	TGTGCCAGCAGACCTGACAGGGGGTGGGACGAGCAGTACTTC	CASRPDRGWDEQYF
TRBD1	TRBV5-1	TRBJ2-5	-	TGCGCCAGCAGCTTGGACGGGACAGGGGGCCAAGAGACCCAGTACTTC	CASSLDGTGGQETQYF
-	TRBV28	TRBJ2-3	-	TGTGCCAGCAAGTTCAGGGGCGGAGCAGATACGCAGTATTTT	CASKFRGGADTQYF
TRBD1	TRBV11-2	TRBJ2-1	once	TGTGCCAGCAGCTTAGTACAGGGGGCGCTTTACAATGAGCAGTTCTTC	CASSLVQGALYNEQFF
TRBD2	TRBV4-1	TRBJ2-7	-	TGCGCCAGCAGCCAAGGGGCCGTCTTTAGGACTAGCGGGGAAGGCGAGCAGTACTTC	CASSQGAVFRTSGEGEQYF
TRBD2	TRBV11-1	TRBJ2-5	-	TGTGCCAGCAGCTTAGGGCTAGCGGGAGGACAAGAGACCCAGTACTTC	CASSLGLAGGQETQYF
-	TRBV30	TRBJ1-3	-	TGTGCCTGGAGTGTATCCGGGGGAAGGGGAAACACCATATATTTT	CAWSVSGGRGNTIYF
TRBD2	TRBV19	TRBJ2-1	-	TGTGCCAGTAACGGACTAGCGGGAGTAAATGAGCAGTTCTTC	CASNGLAGVNEQFF
-	TRBV7-2	TRBJ2-5	-	TGTGCCAGCAGCAATTCCCCAGAAGAGACCCAGTACTTC	CASSNSPEETQYF
TRBD1	TRBV4-1	TRBJ2-2	-	TGCGCCAGCAGCCAAACAGGGGCCGTCACCGGGGAGCTGTTTTTT	CASSQTGAVTGELFF
-	TRBV11-2	TRBJ2-7	-	TGTGCCAGCAGCTTAGCCCCGCGCGAGCAGTACTTC	CASSLAPREQYF
TRBD1	TRBV6-1	TRBJ1-5	-	TGTGCCAGCAGGGGACAGAGTTATCAGCCCCAGCATTTT	CASRGQSYQPQHF
TRBD1	TRBV2	TRBJ1-1	-	TGTGCCAGCCCCACGACAGGGCCCGTGAACACTGAAGCTTTCTTT	CASPTTGPVNTEAFF
-	TRBV5-4	TRBJ1-2	-	TGTGCCAGCAGCTTGGCCGGCGGGCAGGGAGGTGGCTACACCTTC	CASSLAGGQGGGYTF
TRBD2	TRBV7-2	TRBJ2-5	-	TGTGCCAGCAGCACTACTAGCGTCGGAGAGACCCAGTACTTC	CASSTTSVGETQYF
-	TRBV18	TRBJ1-1	-	TGTGCCAGCTCACCACTGGGGGGGGCGAAGGGCACTGAAGCTTTCTTT	CASSPLGGAKGTEAFF
TRBD1	TRBV19	TRBJ1-4	-	TGTGCCAGTAGGAGGGGACAGGGGTTTAATGAAAAACTGTTTTTT	CASRRGQGFNEKLFF
-	TRBV28	TRBJ2-7	-	TGTGCCAGCAAAGTCGGGCAGGGCGAGCAGTACTTC	CASKVGQGEQYF
TRBD2	TRBV5-4	TRBJ2-2	-	TGTGCCAGCAGCGCCGGGGGGGGCTACGGGGAGCTGTTTTTT	CASSAGGGYGELFF
TRBD1	TRBV11-2	TRBJ1-1	-	TGTGCCAGCAGGTCCCTAGGGGGCCTTTACACTGAAGCTTTCTTT	CASRSLGGLYTEAFF
TRBD2	TRBV6-1	TRBJ2-7	-	TGTGCCAGCAGTAGCGGGAGGCCACCCACCTACGAGCAGTACTTC	CASSSGRPPTYEQYF
TRBD1	TRBV27	TRBJ1-4	-	TGTGCCAGCAGCAAAGACCTCCAGGGGGCGATGGGGGAAAAACTGTTTTTT	CASSKDLQGAMGEKLFF
-	TRBV5-1	TRBJ1-2	-	TGCGCCAGCAGCTCCGACACGAGCTATGGCTACACCTTC	CASSSDTSYGYTF
TRBD2	TRBV28	TRBJ2-3	-	TGTGCCAGCAGTCTGAAACTAGCGGGGGACCGAGATACGCAGTATTTT	CASSLKLAGDRDTQYF
-	TRBV2	TRBJ1-5	-	TGTGCCAGCAGTGAAGCGCGAAGCAATCAGCCCCAGCATTTT	CASSEARSNQPQHF
TRBD1	TRBV5-1	TRBJ2-7	-	TGCGCCAGCAGCTTGGGGCAGGGGGCTTCAAAGCACGAGCAGTACTTC	CASSLGQGASKHEQYF
TRBD1	TRBV7-2	TRBJ2-2	-	TGTGCCAGCAGCTTAGCGGGGACAGGGGTCACCGGGGAGCTGTTTTTT	CASSLAGTGVTGELFF
TRBD2	TRBV2	TRBJ2-1	-	TGTGCCAGCAGGCTCGGGACTAGCGGGAGCTGGGGGCAGTTCTTC	CASRLGTSGSWGQFF
-	TRBV2	TRBJ2-1	few	TGTGCCAGCAGTGAGGATCTGGGCTACCGGGAGCAGTTCTTC	CASSEDLGYREQFF
-	TRBV2	TRBJ1-6	-	TGTGCCAGCAGTGAGCGGCAGGGGAGTAATTCACCCCTCCACTTT	CASSERQGSNSPLHF
TRBD1	TRBV4-1	TRBJ1-5	-	TGCGCCAGCCGCCAGGCCGAGGGGGCCGGCCAGCCCCAGCATTTT	CASRQAEGAGQPQHF
TRBD1	TRBV6-5	TRBJ2-7	-	TGTGCCAGCAGTTGGACTCCTGACAGGGCCGACGAGCAGTACTTC	CASSWTPDRADEQYF
-	TRBV2	TRBJ1-3	once	TGTGCCAGCAATCTCGGTCCGGACACCATATATTTT	CASNLGPDTIYF
TRBD1	TRBV5-6	TRBJ1-1	-	TGTGCCAGCAGCTACCCGGGACAGCTATTTTTGTCTAACACTGAAGCTTTCTTT	CASSYPGQLFLSNTEAFF
TRBD1	TRBV7-9	TRBJ1-2	once	TGTGCCAGCAGCTTAGGGACAGGGGAGGACTATGGCTACACCTTC	CASSLGTGEDYGYTF
-	TRBV2	TRBJ2-7	-	TGTGCCAGGGGGGCTGGCTCCTACGAGCAGTACTTC	CARGAGSYEQYF
-	TRBV10-3	TRBJ2-7	-	TGTGCCATCAGTGACTCGAACAGGGATGGGCAGTACTTC	CAISDSNRDGQYF
-	TRBV7-9	TRBJ2-5	-	TGTGCCAGCAGGCAAAGGGACATTGTGCAAGAGACCCAGTACTTC	CASRQRDIVQETQYF
TRBD2	TRBV28	TRBJ2-7	-	TGTGCCAGCCTGGGGGGGTCTAGCGGGATTTACGAGCAGTACTTC	CASLGGSSGIYEQYF
TRBD2	TRBV27	TRBJ2-4	-	TGTGCCAGCAGGGAAACGGGGGGGCTTACCAAAAACATTCAGTACTTC	CASRETGGLTKNIQYF
TRBD2	TRBV28	TRBJ2-1	-	TGTGCCAGCAGTTTATTTCCGGGACTAGCGGGAAATGAGCAGTTCTTC	CASSLFPGLAGNEQFF
-	TRBV7-3	TRBJ2-2	few	TGTGCCAGCAGCTTAGATTCCGGGGAGACGGGGGAGCTGTTTTTT	CASSLDSGETGELFF
-	TRBV7-9	TRBJ2-7	-	TGTGCCAGCAGCCCAACCTACGAGCAGTACTTC	CASSPTYEQYF
-	TRBV29-1	TRBJ1-4	-	TGCAGCGTCGAAACAAAGGGGGAAAAACTGTTTTTT	CSVETKGEKLFF
TRBD1	TRBV6-1	TRBJ1-1	-	TGTGCCAGCAGCCCGGACAGGGAGAACACTGAAGCTTTCTTT	CASSPDRENTEAFF
TRBD2	TRBV28	TRBJ2-7	-	TGTGCCAGCAGGGGGCTAGCGGGTACCTACGAGCAGTACTTC	CASRGLAGTYEQYF
-	TRBV4-2	TRBJ2-4	-	TGTGCCAGCAGCCAAGACAGCAAAAACATTCAGTACTTC	CASSQDSKNIQYF
-	TRBV7-9	TRBJ2-6	-	TGTGCCAGCAGCTTAGGGGGGGGACAGGTCTCTGGGGCCAACGTCCTGACTTTC	CASSLGGGQVSGANVLTF
-	TRBV28	TRBJ1-2	-	TGTGCCATTCCCACGGCGGGGGGAGGGTATGGCTACACCTTC	CAIPTAGGGYGYTF
-	TRBV7-9	TRBJ1-5	-	TGTTCCAGCAGCTCGGACAGAAAAGGCGGCAATCAGCCCCAGCATTTT	CSSSSDRKGGNQPQHF